This T cell receptor (beta chain) stems from a study of early T cells in non-severe SARS-CoV-2 infection. Background on the study: Sequencing of bulk RNA from unsorted whole blood was done, without chain pairing. Study-level findings and limits: Matching results from VDJdb favored anti-spike CD8 responses, leaving private and CD4 specificities undetected.

Individual cDNA molecules each received unique molecular identifiers attached to them. TCRdb fed the 5' RACE reads into MiXCR, producing one record per CDR3 protein. Of approximately 81,000 distinct CDR3 sequences in the sample, roughly 13% were seen once. Comments on this clonotype: The antigen is not known.

With V trimmed by 3 bases and J by 6 bases, 3 bases remained unmatched. From germline, CDR1 is MNHNS and CDR2 SASEGT. The CDR3 consists of 14 residues. The chain combines TRBV6-1 with TRBJ2-1; TRBD1 matches at 9 bases. This clonotype was obtained from an adult who was a healthcare worker with PCR-confirmed SARS-CoV-2 infection or an uninfected control (not recorded which). Specimen: whole blood. This CDR3 is CASSEPGQGNEQFF. The DNA for the CDR3 is TGTGCCAGCAGTGAGCCGGGACAGGGCAATGAGCAGTTCTTC.